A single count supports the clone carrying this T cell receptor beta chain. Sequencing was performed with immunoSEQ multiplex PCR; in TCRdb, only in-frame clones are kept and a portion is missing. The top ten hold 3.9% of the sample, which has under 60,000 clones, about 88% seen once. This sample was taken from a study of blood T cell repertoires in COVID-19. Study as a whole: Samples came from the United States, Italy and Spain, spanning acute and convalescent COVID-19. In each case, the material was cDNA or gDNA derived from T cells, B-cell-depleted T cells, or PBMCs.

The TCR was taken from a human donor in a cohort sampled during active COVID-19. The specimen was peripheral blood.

CDR3 sequence reads: CASSGVGTGGANVLTF. The CDR3 coding sequence is TGTGCCAGCAGCGGCGTGGGGACTGGAGGGGCCAACGTCCTGACTTTC. The chain combines TRBV7-6 with TRBJ2-6; tentative D call: TRBD2 (6 bases). Trimming left V 5 bases short and J 4 bases short, with 15 bases between. Germline V gene data show CDR1 as SGHVS and CDR2 as FNYEAQ. The CDR3 extends over 16 amino acids. The full variable domain, in which reference TRBV7-6 and TRBJ2-6 provide the parts outside the CDR3, is GAGVSQSPRYKVTKRGQDVALRCDPISGHVSLYWYRQALGQGPEFLTYFNYEAQQDKSGLPNDRFSAERPEGSISTLTIQRTEQRDSAMYRCASSGVGTGGANVLTFGAGSRLTVL.